This T cell receptor (beta chain) comes out of a study of brain T cells in children with intractable seizures. The sequenced cases were selected for having the highest brain T cell transcript signatures. Patients received at least one anti-epileptic drug before surgery. The CDR3 extends over 13 amino acids. The germline gives CDR1 LNHDA, CDR2 SQIVND (reference sequence). Trimming took 10 bases from V and 1 from J, leaving 13 bases between them. Repertoires were generated with immunoSEQ multiplex PCR, while TCRdb's copy carries only in-frame clones and drops some. The table records 60,000 to 65,000 clones, approximately 95% of them present only once.

The chain links TRBV19 to TRBJ1-1, with a possible D match to TRBD1 (6 bases). The clonotype comes from a boy in the first two years of life with focal cortical dysplasia and intractable seizures. Sequencing was performed on peripheral blood, taken at surgery. Here the CDR3 reads CATRQAANTEAFF. CDR3 nucleotide sequence: TGTGCCACCAGACAGGCAGCGAACACTGAAGCTTTCTTT.